This TCR beta chain appears in the sequencing data of a study of shared clonotypes between healthy human individuals. Findings of the study overall: All-four-donor shared clonotypes had higher generation probabilities than non-shared clonotypes did.

CD45RO negativity and positive selection for CCR7 defined naive CD8 cells, a population that excluded terminally differentiated effector memory CD45RA+ cells. The data were produced by immunoSEQ multiplex PCR, yet TCRdb's version contains in-frame clones alone and is incomplete. The profile covers about 2 million clones, with about 95% appearing a single time and 1.2% taken by the ten largest. From germline, CDR1 is MNHEY and CDR2 SVGAGI. There are 14 residues in the CDR3. V shed 5 bases and J 7 bases; nucleotides not matched to a gene: 7. On this clone itself: What it binds is not known.

The clonotype originates from a man aged 18 to 30 in good health. The sequencing sample was made of naive CD8+ T cells sorted from blood. This chain uses TRBV6-5 with TRBJ1-4; 7 positions agree with TRBD1. CDR3 nucleotides: TGTGCCAGCAGTATAAGGGCAGGGGGTGAAAAACTGTTTTTT. This codes for CASSIRAGGEKLFF.